The TCR beta chain described here comes from a study of human T cells and chemical hapten exposure. V gave up 7 bases and J gave up 2 bases, with 10 bases separating them. CDR3 size: 13 residues. Germline values: CDR1 MNHEY, CDR2 SVGAGI. Each CDR3 protein is one row after TCRdb ran MiXCR on the RACE reads. The sample carries approximately 400,000 distinct CDR3 sequences, more than 4.5% recorded once. The time point here: patch test 1, 2 weeks after DPC sensitization. Regarding treatment: therapeutic diphenylcyclopropenone sensitization with weekly scalp DPC. The clonotype originates from a woman between 50 and 59 years old with alopecia areata. Some clones in this sample may be carry-over from other donors' samples. V and J are TRBV6-5 and TRBJ2-3; D gene unclear. Sequences were derived from whole blood, sampled in connection with sensitization to the hapten diphenylcyclopropenone (DPC). The chain's CDR3 is CASMEHNTDTQYF. CDR3 in DNA: TGTGCCAGCATGGAGCACAACACAGATACGCAGTATTTT.